The T cell receptor beta chain described here comes from a study of cytomegalovirus exposure and HLA in healthy donors. Findings and limits, study-wide: There were 160 or so TCR beta chains listed as cytomegalovirus-associated. In a later analysis, a genetic analysis reported fewer productive-TCR N-insertions in an Asian-associated ancestry cluster than the cohort average. A highly shared variant cluster was judged a likely technical artifact. Rarity characterized most TCR sequences, yet some public TCRs appeared in many donors.

PCR was performed using 60 Vbeta and 13 Jbeta primers. The assay was immunoSEQ multiplex PCR, and TCRdb's table has in-frame clones only and misses some. Of fewer than 200,000 clones in the sample, around 80% were seen once. A note on this clone: Its target is unknown.

The origin of this receptor is a young woman in good health and CMV-seronegative. Sample: PBMCs.

CDR3 coding DNA: TGTGCCAGCAGTTTAACGGTGGCGGATGAGCAGTTCTTC. It encodes CASSLTVADEQFF. The chain recombines TRBV28 with TRBJ2-1, with D hard to call. Trimming pared 2 bases from V and 8 bases from J, leaving 10 bases between. The CDR3 contains 13 residues. Germline lookup yields CDR1 MDHEN and CDR2 SYDVKM.